The clone carrying this T cell receptor beta chain occurred a few times. These data originate in a study of Tregs in tolerant kidney transplant recipients. Across the study: The nonmyeloablative bone marrow transplants came from related graft donors, with transient mixed chimerism.

Profiled with immunoSEQ multiplex PCR; TCRdb holds only in-frame clones, not every one. The data hold about 94,000 clones, with approximately 93% observed a single time. CD4+CD25+CD127- Tregs, CD4+CD25- non-Tregs, CD4 and CD8 cells were sorted. From germline, CDR1 is SGHTA and CDR2 FQGNSA. The germline V and J ends were trimmed by 5 bases and 0 bases, with 14 bases remaining between them. The CDR3 has 16 residues. V usage is TRBV7-2 and J usage is TRBJ1-3; D gene uncertain. The material was CD4+ T cells from blood, obtained before the transplant. The sequence derives from a human donor who received a combined kidney and bone marrow transplant. The CDR3 loop is CASSPRMASSGNTIYF. The CDR3 DNA reads TGTGCCAGCAGCCCCCGAATGGCCAGCTCTGGAAACACCATATATTTT.